These 6 T cell receptor beta chains were all obtained from the same sample, sequenced in a study of regulatory dendritic cells for organ transplantation. Antigen specificity for these receptors is unknown. TCRdb keeps only in-frame clones here, not all; method: immunoSEQ multiplex PCR. The sample consists of some 10,000 clones, 60% to 75% of them appearing once. Allogeneic regulatory or mature dendritic cells were co-cultured for 5 days with CFSE-labeled sorted T cells at 1:10. Sequencing was done on a sample of memory CD4+ T cells from blood cultured with regulatory dendritic cells. Subset denoted: CD45RO+ memory T cells. The origin of the receptors is a human donor in good health.

The V and J genes are TRBV6-1 and TRBJ2-3; D perhaps matches TRBD2 (7 bases). V lost 0 bases, J lost 4 bases, and 14 bases lay in between. This CDR3 is 16 amino acids long. The germline gives CDR1 MNHNS, CDR2 SASEGT. The CDR3 spells CASSEAGGGSADTQYF. CDR3 DNA: TGTGCCAGCAGTGAAGCGGGAGGGGGGTCTGCAGATACGCAGTATTTT.

This clone has a single count. The CDR3 reads CASSSRTGTSYEQYF. CDR3 nucleotides: TGTGCCAGCAGTTCAAGGACAGGGACCTCCTACGAGCAGTACTTC. The chain combines TRBV28 with TRBJ2-7; 8 bases map to TRBD1. From germline, CDR1 is MDHEN and CDR2 SYDVKM. Trimming cost V 4 bases and J 0 bases; bases outside gene matches: 5. The CDR3 is made up of 15 amino acids.

The chain recombines TRBV18 with TRBJ1-5, with 7 bases that match TRBD1. Looked up from germline, CDR1 is KGHSH and CDR2 is LQKENI. The CDR3 covers 15 residues. V shed 3 bases and J 6 bases; nucleotides not matched to a gene: 8. In DNA, the CDR3 is TGTGCCAGCTCACCCAACCAGGGGGACGGTCAGCCCCAGCATTTT. Its translation is CASSPNQGDGQPQHF.

The V and J genes are TRBV6-5 and TRBJ1-6; no clear D gene. CDR3 length equals 13 residues. Germline V gives CDR1 MNHEY, CDR2 SVGAGI. Trimming took off 6 bases at V and 3 bases at J, with 6 bases between the two ends. The CDR3 sequence is CASSAGYNSPLHF. CDR3 sequence (DNA): TGTGCCAGCAGCGCGGGCTATAATTCACCCCTCCACTTT.

The genes are TRBV21-1 and TRBJ1-4. TRBV21-1 is a documented pseudogene. The CDR3 runs 15 residues. CDR3: CASSKGVGLFEKLFF. CDR3 sequence (DNA): TGTGCCAGCAGCAAAGGTGTCGGACTTTTCGAAAAACTGTTTTTT.

The genes are TRBV6-6 and TRBJ1-1; D unclear. The CDR3 has 14 residues. Per the germline V gene, CDR1 is MNHNY and CDR2 is SVGAGI (reference sequence). V lost 2 bases and J 2 bases, leaving 9 bases between the germline ends. The DNA for the CDR3 is TGTGCCAGCAGTTACAGCTACCCCAACACTGAAGCTTTCTTT. Translation: CASSYSYPNTEAFF.